These T cell receptor beta chains were read from a single sample in a study of CD8 T cell repertoires and HIV-1 epitope variants. These receptors have no known antigen. TCRdb keeps only in-frame clones here, not all; method: immunoSEQ multiplex PCR. This sample has just under 5,500 clones; 50% to 80% occur once, and the top ten carry around 40%. Sequences were obtained from cultured CD8+ T cells derived from PBMCs. Source of these receptors: a male donor with HIV. The CDR3 runs from the conserved cysteine through the conserved F or W. A D gene is named only where the DNA matches it firmly. Clone sizes are given selectively: once, few, many, or a class where the clone is expanded.

TRBJ2-1 13 TRBV27 . . TGTGCCAGCAGTCCCCTAAGTTACAATGAGCAGTTCTTC CASSPLSYNEQFF
TRBJ2-7 13 TRBV10-3 . . TGTGCCATCAGTGAGTCCAGGGCCTACGAGCAGTACTTC CAISESRAYEQYF
TRBJ1-4 13 TRBV29-1 . . TGCAGCGTTGAGGGAGACTCTAATGAAAAACTGTTTTTT CSVEGDSNEKLFF
TRBJ2-7 14 TRBV5-6 few . TGTGCCAGCAGCTTGCAGGACAGCTACTACGAGCAGTACTTC CASSLQDSYYEQYF
TRBJ2-5 15 TRBV6-5 . TRBD1 TGTGCCAGCAGTGCCACGACAGGGAACCAAGAGACCCAGTACTTC CASSATTGNQETQYF
TRBJ1-1 16 TRBV10-3 . . TGTGCCATCAGTGAGGGGGGTCCGGGCCTGAACACTGAAGCTTTCTTT CAISEGGPGLNTEAFF
TRBJ2-2 15 TRBV7-8 . . TGTGCCAGCAGCTTATTCCAGACGAACACCGGGGAGCTGTTTTTT CASSLFQTNTGELFF
TRBJ1-6 13 TRBV28 . . TGTGCCAGCAGTTTAATACAAGCTTCACCCCTCCACTTT CASSLIQASPLHF
TRBJ1-4 17 TRBV27 . . TGTGCCAGCGCCTTTAGAGGGTTGGGACGGGCTAATGAAAAACTGTTTTTT CASAFRGLGRANEKLFF
TRBJ2-3 13 TRBV13 once TRBD2 TGTGCCAGCAGCTTAGCGGGAGGGGATACGCAGTATTTT CASSLAGGDTQYF
TRBJ2-7 14 TRBV7-2 . . TGTGCCAGCAGCTTAGTCCGCCAGACCTACGAGCAGTACTTC CASSLVRQTYEQYF
TRBJ2-7 15 TRBV7-2 . . TGTGCCAGCAGCTTAGGGGCAGGGCCTTCGGGAGAGCAGTACTTC CASSLGAGPSGEQYF
TRBJ1-1 11 TRBV21-1 medium-sized . TGTGCCAGCAGTAGAGGCACTGAAGCTTTCTTT CASSRGTEAFF
TRBJ2-5 13 TRBV7-9 . . TGTGCCAGCAGCCCGGACGGCAAAGAGACCCAGTACTTC CASSPDGKETQYF
TRBJ2-1 16 TRBV19 . TRBD2 TGTGCCAGTACCCATCTCACTAGCGGGAGTCGGAATGAGCAGTTCTTC CASTHLTSGSRNEQFF
TRBJ2-3 16 TRBV2 once TRBD2 TGTGCCAGCATTGGGCTAGCGGGGGTAGGCACAGATACGCAGTATTTT CASIGLAGVGTDTQYF
TRBJ2-1 15 TRBV4-3 . TRBD2 TGCGCCAGCGCCGCGACTAGCGGGGGCTACAATGAGCAGTTCTTC CASAATSGGYNEQFF
TRBJ1-1 16 TRBV12-5 few TRBD1 TGTGCTAGTGCCCAGACAGGGGTTTGGGCGAACACTGAAGCTTTCTTT CASAQTGVWANTEAFF
TRBJ1-6 14 TRBV4-1 . . TGCGCCAGCAGCCAAGGAGATGAAGGGCGGCCTCTCCACTTT CASSQGDEGRPLHF
TRBJ2-3 15 TRBV6-6 . TRBD2 TGTGCCAGCAGTTTACTAGCGGGAGGATCAGATACGCAGTATTTT CASSLLAGGSDTQYF
TRBJ1-1 13 TRBV7-9 . . TGTGCCAGCAGCATCGACAGGAACACTGAAGCTTTCTTT CASSIDRNTEAFF
TRBJ2-7 16 TRBV18 . . TGTGCCAGCTCACCCGCCTTCGGGTCAGAATACTACGAGCAGTACTTC CASSPAFGSEYYEQYF
TRBJ2-7 14 TRBV6-4 . . TGTGCCAGCAGTTCAGATGTCTCGGCCTACGAGCAGTACTTC CASSSDVSAYEQYF
TRBJ1-2 13 TRBV30 medium-sized TRBD1 TGTGCCCCTACAGGGGGGTCCTTCTATGGCTACACCTTC CAPTGGSFYGYTF
TRBJ1-2 16 TRBV4-1 few . TGCGCCAGCAGCCAAGATCCCGTCGAACTCGACTATGGCTACACCTTC CASSQDPVELDYGYTF
TRBJ1-2 14 TRBV5-6 . TRBD1 TGTGCCAGCAGCTTGGGCGGGACAGGGGGAACCTACACCTTC CASSLGGTGGTYTF
TRBJ2-7 13 TRBV5-6 . TRBD2 TGTGCCAGCAGCCGGGGGACTACCTACGAGCAGTACTTC CASSRGTTYEQYF
TRBJ1-4 13 TRBV5-1 . . TGCGCCAGCTCCCCGCTACGGGCTGAAAAACTGTTTTTT CASSPLRAEKLFF
TRBJ2-1 16 TRBV28 . TRBD1 TGTGCCAGCAGTTTTGCCCCAGGGGGCATAGACAATGAGCAGTTCTTC CASSFAPGGIDNEQFF
TRBJ2-1 13 TRBV2 . . TGTGCCAGCAGAATAAGAGGGGTGGATGAGCAGTTCTTC CASRIRGVDEQFF
TRBJ2-7 15 TRBV11-2 . . TGTGCCAGCAGCTTAGTGGCGCCCCTTCCTTACGAGCAGTACTTC CASSLVAPLPYEQYF
TRBJ1-1 14 TRBV10-2 . . TGCGCCAGCAGTGAGTTGGAACTTTACACTGAAGCTTTCTTT CASSELELYTEAFF
TRBJ2-7 12 TRBV7-9 . . TGTGCCAGCAGCTTAGGGATGGGCGAGCAGTACTTC CASSLGMGEQYF
TRBJ2-7 14 TRBV6-5 . . TGTGCCAGCAGCCCCGGGGCGATTACCTACGAGCAGTACTTC CASSPGAITYEQYF
TRBJ2-7 16 TRBV19 . . TGTGCCAGTAGTATTAATCTGGGCAGGGCAAACTACGAGCAGTACTTC CASSINLGRANYEQYF
TRBJ2-1 15 TRBV5-6 . . TGTGCCAGCAGCTTGGAGGGGTTAGGGTACAATGAGCAGTTCTTC CASSLEGLGYNEQFF
TRBJ2-7 14 TRBV6-1 . . TGTGCCACCTCTAATCAGGGGTACTCCTACGAGCAGTACTTC CATSNQGYSYEQYF
TRBJ2-1 15 TRBV7-9 . TRBD1 TGTGCCAGCAGCTTCCCGGGACAGGGGTACAATGAGCAGTTCTTC CASSFPGQGYNEQFF
TRBJ2-1 14 TRBV27 . TRBD1 TGTGCCAGCAAGAGGACAGGTTCCTACAATGAGCAGTTCTTC CASKRTGSYNEQFF
TRBJ2-3 14 TRBV27 . . TGTGCCAGCAGTGTTGGCAGGGGAGCAGATACGCAGTATTTT CASSVGRGADTQYF
TRBJ1-2 16 TRBV5-8 . . TGTGCCAGCAGCCCTTGGCCGGTAGAATTGGACTATGGCTACACCTTC CASSPWPVELDYGYTF